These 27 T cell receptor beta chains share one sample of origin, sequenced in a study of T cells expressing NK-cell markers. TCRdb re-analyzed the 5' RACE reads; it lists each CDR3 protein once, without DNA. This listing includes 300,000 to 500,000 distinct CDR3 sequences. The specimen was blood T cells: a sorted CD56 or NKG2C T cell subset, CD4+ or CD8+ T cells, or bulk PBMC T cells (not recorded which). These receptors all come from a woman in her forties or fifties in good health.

The CDR3 sequence is CASAPGQGPTDTQYF. This chain joins TRBV2 and TRBJ2-3; TCRdb outputs TRBD1, but without DNA this stays unchecked. Germline CDR1 and CDR2: SNHLY and FYNNEI. This CDR3 has 15 amino acids. Using reference TRBV2 and TRBJ2-3 for the parts outside the CDR3, the full variable domain is EPEVTQTPSHQVTQMGQEVILRCVPISNHLYFYWYRQILGQKVEFLVSFYNNEISEKSEIFDDQFSVERPDGSNFTLKIRSTKLEDSAMYFCASAPGQGPTDTQYFGPGTRLTVL.

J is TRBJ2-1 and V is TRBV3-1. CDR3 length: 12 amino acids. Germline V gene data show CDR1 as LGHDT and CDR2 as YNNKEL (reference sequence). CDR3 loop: CATRSEVNEQFF.

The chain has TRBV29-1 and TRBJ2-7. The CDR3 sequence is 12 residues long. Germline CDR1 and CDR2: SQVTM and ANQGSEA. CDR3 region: CSVEVSRYEQYF.

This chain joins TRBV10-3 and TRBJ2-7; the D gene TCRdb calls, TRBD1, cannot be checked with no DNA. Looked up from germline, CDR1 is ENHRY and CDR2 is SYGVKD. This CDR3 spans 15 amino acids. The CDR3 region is CAISGRGGTSYEQYF.

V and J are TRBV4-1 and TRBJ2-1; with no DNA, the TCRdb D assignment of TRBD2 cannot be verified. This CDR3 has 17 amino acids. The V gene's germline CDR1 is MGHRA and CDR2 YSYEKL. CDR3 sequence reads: CASSPRVSGRAGNEQFF.

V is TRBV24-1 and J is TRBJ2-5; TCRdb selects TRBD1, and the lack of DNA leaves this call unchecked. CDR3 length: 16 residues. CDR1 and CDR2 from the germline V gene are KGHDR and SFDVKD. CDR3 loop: CATSTAQQPRGETQYF.

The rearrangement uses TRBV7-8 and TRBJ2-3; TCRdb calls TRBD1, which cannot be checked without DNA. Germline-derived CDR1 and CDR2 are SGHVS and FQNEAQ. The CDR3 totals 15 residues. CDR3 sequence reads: CASRARTGQTDTQYF. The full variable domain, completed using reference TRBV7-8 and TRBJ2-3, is GAGVSQSPRYKVAKRGQDVALRCDPISGHVSLFWYQQALGQGPEFLTYFQNEAQLDKSGLPSDRFFAERPEGSVSTLKIQRTQQEDSAVYLCASRARTGQTDTQYFGPGTRLTVL.

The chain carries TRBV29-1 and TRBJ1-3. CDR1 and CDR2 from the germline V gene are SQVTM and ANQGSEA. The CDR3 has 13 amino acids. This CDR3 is CSVDRENGNTIYF. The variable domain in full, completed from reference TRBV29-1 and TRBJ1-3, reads SAVISQKPSRDICQRGTSLTIQCQVDSQVTMMFWYRQQPGQSLTLIATANQGSEATYESGFVIDKFPISRPNLTFSTLTVSNMSPEDSSIYLCSVDRENGNTIYFGEGSWLTVV.

The CDR3 sequence: CASSPGASGSSSTDTQYF. This chain joins TRBV3-1 and TRBJ2-3; TCRdb reports TRBD2, a call that lacks DNA to check it against. The germline CDR1 and CDR2 sequences are LGHDT and YNNKEL (reference sequence). This CDR3 is 18 amino acids long.

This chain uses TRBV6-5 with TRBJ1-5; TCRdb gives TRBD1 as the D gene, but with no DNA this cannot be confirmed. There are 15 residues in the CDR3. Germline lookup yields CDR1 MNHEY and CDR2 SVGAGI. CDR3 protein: CASSRQGSGNQPQHF.

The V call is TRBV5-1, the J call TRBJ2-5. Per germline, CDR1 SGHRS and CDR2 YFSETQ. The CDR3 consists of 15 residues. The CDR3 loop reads CASSLERPGGETQYF.

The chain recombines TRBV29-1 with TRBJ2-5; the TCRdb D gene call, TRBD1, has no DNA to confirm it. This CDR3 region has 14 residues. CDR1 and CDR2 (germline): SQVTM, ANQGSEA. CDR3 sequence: CSVAGTVTQETQYF.

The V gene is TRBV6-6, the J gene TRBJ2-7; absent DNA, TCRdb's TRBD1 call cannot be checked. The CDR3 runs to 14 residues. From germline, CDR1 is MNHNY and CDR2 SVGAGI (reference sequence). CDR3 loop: CASSYLGQSYEQYF.

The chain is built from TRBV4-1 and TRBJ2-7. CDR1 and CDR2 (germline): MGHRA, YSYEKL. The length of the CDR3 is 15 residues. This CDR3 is CASSQTGGVSYEQYF.

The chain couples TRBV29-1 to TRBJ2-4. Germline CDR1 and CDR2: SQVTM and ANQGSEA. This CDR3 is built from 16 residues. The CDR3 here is CSVVVASLLAKNIQYF. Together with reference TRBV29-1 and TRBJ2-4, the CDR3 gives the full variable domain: SAVISQKPSRDICQRGTSLTIQCQVDSQVTMMFWYRQQPGQSLTLIATANQGSEATYESGFVIDKFPISRPNLTFSTLTVSNMSPEDSSIYLCSVVVASLLAKNIQYFGAGTRLSVL.

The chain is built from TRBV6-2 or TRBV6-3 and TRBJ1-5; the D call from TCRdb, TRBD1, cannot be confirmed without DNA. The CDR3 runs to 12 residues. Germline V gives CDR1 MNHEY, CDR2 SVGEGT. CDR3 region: CASKTGSQPQHF.

The CDR3 region is CASSQEILAGTNEQFF. This sequence joins TRBV3-1 and TRBJ2-1; TCRdb's D call of TRBD2 is untestable without DNA. This CDR3 has 16 residues. CDR1 is LGHDT and CDR2 is YNNKEL in the germline V gene (reference sequence).

The CDR3 spells CASSLLLNYNEQFF. This chain joins TRBV27 and TRBJ2-1. Germline CDR1 is MNHEY and CDR2 is SMNVEV (reference sequence). The CDR3 covers 14 residues.

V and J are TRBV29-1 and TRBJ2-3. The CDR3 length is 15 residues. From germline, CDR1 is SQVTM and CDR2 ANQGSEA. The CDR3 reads CSVEDPDTSTDTQYF.

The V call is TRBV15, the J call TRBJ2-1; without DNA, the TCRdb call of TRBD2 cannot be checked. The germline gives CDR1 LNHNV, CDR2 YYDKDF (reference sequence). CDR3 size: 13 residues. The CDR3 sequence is CATKAGVLNEQFF.

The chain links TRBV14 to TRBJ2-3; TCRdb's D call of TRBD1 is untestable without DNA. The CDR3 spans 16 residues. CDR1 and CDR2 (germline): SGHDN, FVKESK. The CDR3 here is CASSADGTEYPDTQYF.

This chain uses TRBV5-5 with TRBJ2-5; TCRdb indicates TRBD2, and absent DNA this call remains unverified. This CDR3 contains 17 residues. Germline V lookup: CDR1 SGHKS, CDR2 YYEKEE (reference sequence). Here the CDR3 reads CASSPGPSGSIQETQYF.

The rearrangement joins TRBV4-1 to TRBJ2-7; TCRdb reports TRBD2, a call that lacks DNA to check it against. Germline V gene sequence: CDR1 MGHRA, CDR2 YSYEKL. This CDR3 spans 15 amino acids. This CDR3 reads CASSPTKGGSYEQYF.

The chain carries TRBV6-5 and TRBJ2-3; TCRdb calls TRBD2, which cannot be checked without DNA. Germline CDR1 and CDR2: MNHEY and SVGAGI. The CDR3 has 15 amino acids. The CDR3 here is CASSQTSGEADTQYF.

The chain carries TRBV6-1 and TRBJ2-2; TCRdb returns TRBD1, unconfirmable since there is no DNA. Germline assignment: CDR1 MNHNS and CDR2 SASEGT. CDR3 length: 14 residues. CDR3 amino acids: CATSDRGRTGELFF.

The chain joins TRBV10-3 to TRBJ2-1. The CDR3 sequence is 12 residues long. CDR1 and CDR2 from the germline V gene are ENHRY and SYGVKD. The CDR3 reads CAISASGWEQFF.

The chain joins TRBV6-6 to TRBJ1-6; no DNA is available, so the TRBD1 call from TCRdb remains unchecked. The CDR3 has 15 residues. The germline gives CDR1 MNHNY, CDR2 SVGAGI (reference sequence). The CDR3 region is CASSRTGLINSPLHF.